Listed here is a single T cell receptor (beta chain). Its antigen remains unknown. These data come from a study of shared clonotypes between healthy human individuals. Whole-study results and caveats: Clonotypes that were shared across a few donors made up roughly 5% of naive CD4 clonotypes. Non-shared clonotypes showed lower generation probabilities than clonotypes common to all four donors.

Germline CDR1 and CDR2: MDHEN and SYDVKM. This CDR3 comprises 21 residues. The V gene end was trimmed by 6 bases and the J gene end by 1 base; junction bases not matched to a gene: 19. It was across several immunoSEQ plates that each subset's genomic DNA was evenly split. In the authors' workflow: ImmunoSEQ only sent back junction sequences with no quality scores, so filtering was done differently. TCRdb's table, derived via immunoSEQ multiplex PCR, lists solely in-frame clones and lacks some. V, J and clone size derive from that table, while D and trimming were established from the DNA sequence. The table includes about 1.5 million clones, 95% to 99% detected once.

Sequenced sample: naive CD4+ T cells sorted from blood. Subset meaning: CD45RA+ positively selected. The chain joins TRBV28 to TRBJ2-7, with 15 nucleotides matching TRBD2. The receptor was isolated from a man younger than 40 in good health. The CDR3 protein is CASRADRGRTSGRAKSYEQYF. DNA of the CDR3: TGTGCCAGCAGAGCCGACAGGGGCAGGACTAGCGGGAGGGCCAAGTCCTACGAGCAGTACTTC.